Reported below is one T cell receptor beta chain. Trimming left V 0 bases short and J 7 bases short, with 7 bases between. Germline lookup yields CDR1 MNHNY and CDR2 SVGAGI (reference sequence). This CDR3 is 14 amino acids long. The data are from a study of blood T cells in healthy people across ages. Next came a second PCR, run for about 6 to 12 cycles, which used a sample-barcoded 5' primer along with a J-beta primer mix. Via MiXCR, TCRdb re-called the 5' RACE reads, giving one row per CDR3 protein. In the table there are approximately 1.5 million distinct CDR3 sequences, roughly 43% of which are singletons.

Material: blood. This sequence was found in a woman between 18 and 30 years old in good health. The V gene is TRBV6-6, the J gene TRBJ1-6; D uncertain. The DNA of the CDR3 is TGTGCCAGCAGTTACTCGTACAGAAATTCACCCCTCCACTTT. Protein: CASSYSYRNSPLHF.